This TCR beta chain was identified in a study of blood T cell repertoires in COVID-19. Turning to the study itself: Sites in the United States, Italy and Spain provided acute and convalescent COVID-19 samples. PBMCs, B-cell-depleted T cells, or T cells provided the cDNA or gDNA that made up the material.

In terms of age and location, participants ranged from roughly 18 to 89 years and lived in 24 US areas. Researchers sorted participants into cohorts using their self-reported clinical history. CDR1 is MDHEN and CDR2 is SYDVKM in the germline V gene. After removal of 3 bases from V and 5 bases from J, the junction contained 6 bases not matched to a gene. This CDR3 is 14 amino acids long. Produced via immunoSEQ multiplex PCR; TCRdb's table is partial and in-frame only. The sample lists roughly 200,000 clones, more than 70% seen once, with 5% to 7% in the top ten. This clonotype was obtained from a man in his forties or fifties with acute COVID-19. The specimen was PBMCs or T cells enriched from blood (not recorded which). The chain combines TRBV28 with TRBJ2-5, with 7 bases aligning to TRBD2. The CDR3 sequence: CASSLMAGVETQYF. The CDR3 DNA follows: TGTGCCAGCAGTTTGATGGCGGGAGTGGAGACCCAGTACTTC.